Listed below are T cell receptor beta chains from one sample, sequenced in a study of T cell clonotyping in hematopoietic cell transplantation. Here immunoSEQ multiplex PCR was the method, and the copy in TCRdb shows in-frame clones only, minus some. The data contain around 10,000 clones, about 92% of them seen just once; the ten biggest clones take up about 13%. The sample consisted of peripheral blood mononuclear cells, taken before stem cell transplant. All receptors come from a woman in her 40s with acute myeloid leukemia. Some clones in this sample may be carry-over from other donors' samples. Both conserved end residues are part of each CDR3. The D gene is left open where the match is weak. Clone size is given for some rows only: seen once, a few or many times, or a class if the clone is expanded.

D gene	V gene	clone size	J gene	CDR3 DNA	CDR3 protein
NA	TRBV19	few	TRBJ2-3	TGTGCCAGTAGTATGGCAGGGGGGCTTTATACGCAGTATTTT	CASSMAGGLYTQYF
TRBD1	TRBV19	NA	TRBJ1-4	TGTGCCAGTAGTATTGTCGGGACAGGTGATGAAAAACTGTTTTTT	CASSIVGTGDEKLFF
TRBD1	TRBV19	NA	TRBJ2-2	TGTGCCAGCTCTCGGGACAGGATAGGCGGGGAGCTGTTTTTT	CASSRDRIGGELFF
NA	TRBV7-6	NA	TRBJ2-1	TGTGCCAGCAGCCCAGGGGTAATGGAGCAGTTCTTC	CASSPGVMEQFF
NA	TRBV19	NA	TRBJ2-5	TGTGCCAGTAGCCATAGCGGAGGCCTCCAAGAGACCCAGTACTTC	CASSHSGGLQETQYF
TRBD1	TRBV27	NA	TRBJ2-7	TGTGCCAGCAGTTCACAGACAGGGACCTACGAGCAGTACTTC	CASSSQTGTYEQYF
NA	TRBV18	NA	TRBJ1-1	TGTGCCAGCTCACCCCCTATCCCGGACACTGAAGCTTTCTTT	CASSPPIPDTEAFF
NA	TRBV7-8	few	TRBJ1-1	TGTGCCAGCAGTCAAGAGGCGAGGAACACTGAAGCTTTCTTT	CASSQEARNTEAFF
NA	TRBV15	NA	TRBJ1-1	TGTGCCACCAGCAGGGGTCGGGAGGCTTTCTTT	CATSRGREAFF
TRBD1	TRBV5-6	NA	TRBJ2-1	TGTGCCAGCAGCTTCGATGGCAGGGGGCGTCGGAATGAGCAGTTCTTC	CASSFDGRGRRNEQFF
NA	TRBV14	NA	TRBJ2-1	TGTGCCAGCAGCCACTGGGAGGCCAGCTCCTACAATGAGCAGTTCTTC	CASSHWEASSYNEQFF
TRBD1	TRBV5-1	NA	TRBJ1-2	TGCGCCAGCAGCTTCTCGATGGGGACAGTCGTCTATGGCTACACCTTC	CASSFSMGTVVYGYTF
NA	TRBV25-1	NA	TRBJ1-1	TGTGCCAGCACCCCAGGGTCAGTGAACACTGAAGCTTTCTTT	CASTPGSVNTEAFF
NA	TRBV20-1	NA	TRBJ2-3	TGCAGTGCCAGCACAGATACGCAGTATTTT	CSASTDTQYF
TRBD1	TRBV10-2	NA	TRBJ2-7	TGCGCCAGCGGAGCCGGGACAGTTCAATACGAGCAGTACTTC	CASGAGTVQYEQYF
TRBD1	TRBV7-8	NA	TRBJ1-2	TGTGCCTCGGCACAGGGGGCAGCTAACTATGGCTACACCTTC	CASAQGAANYGYTF
NA	TRBV20-1	NA	TRBJ2-7	TGCAGTGCGTCAACCGGGGAGCAGTACTTC	CSASTGEQYF
NA	TRBV19	NA	TRBJ1-3	TGTGCCAGTAGTGACGGGATAAACTCTGGAAACACCATATATTTT	CASSDGINSGNTIYF
NA	TRBV7-6	NA	TRBJ2-6	TGTGCCAGCAGCTTAGAAGCGAGCAGCTCTGGGGCCAACGTCCTGACTTTC	CASSLEASSSGANVLTF
NA	TRBV25-1	NA	TRBJ1-2	TGTGCCAGCAGTGAAGAAATGGGGTCTGGCTACACCTTC	CASSEEMGSGYTF
NA	TRBV6-5	NA	TRBJ2-7	TGTGCCAGCAGTTACTCGAGGTCAGGACGGGACTACGAGCAGTACTTC	CASSYSRSGRDYEQYF
NA	TRBV25-1	NA	TRBJ2-7	TGTGCCAGCACAGGGAGGAGGGCCTACGAGCAGTACTTC	CASTGRRAYEQYF
NA	TRBV11-2	NA	TRBJ2-7	TGTGCCAGCAGCTCTACAGGGATCGAGGTCGGCGAGCAGTACTTC	CASSSTGIEVGEQYF
NA	TRBV9	NA	TRBJ1-4	TGTGCCAGCAGCGTAGTAGAGGGGGAAAAACTGTTTTTT	CASSVVEGEKLFF
NA	TRBV30	NA	TRBJ2-3	TGTGCCTGGTGCCCTGGGGGAGATACGCAGTATTTT	CAWCPGGDTQYF
NA	TRBV11-2	once	TRBJ1-2	TGTGCCAGCAGCCGATCCCCATCGGCAGGGTCGAGAGGCGATGGCTACACCTTC	CASSRSPSAGSRGDGYTF
TRBD2	TRBV18	once	TRBJ2-5	TGTGCCAGCTCACAAGTAGCGGGACTTGGGAAGACCCAGTACTTC	CASSQVAGLGKTQYF
TRBD1	TRBV7-3	NA	TRBJ2-1	TGTGCCAGCAGCCCAACCGGGGACAGGAATGAGCAGTTCTTC	CASSPTGDRNEQFF
NA	TRBV7-6	few	TRBJ1-4	TGTGCCAGCAGCCCGATATGGGCAGGGTCAGAAAAACTGTTTTTT	CASSPIWAGSEKLFF
NA	TRBV5-4	NA	TRBJ1-1	TGTGCCAGCAGATCCTTTGGCAGAGAGGCTGAAGCTTTCTTT	CASRSFGREAEAFF
TRBD2	TRBV7-6	NA	TRBJ2-2	TGTGCCAGCAGCTCACCTACTAGCGGGAGATCGGGCACCGGGGAGCTGTTTTTT	CASSSPTSGRSGTGELFF
TRBD1	TRBV5-6	once	TRBJ1-5	TGTGCCAGCAGCTTCCATGACAGGGCTCAGCCCCAGCATTTT	CASSFHDRAQPQHF
TRBD2	TRBV4-3	NA	TRBJ2-3	TGCGCCAGCAGCCCAACTCGGGAGGGGTGGACAGATACGCAGTATTTT	CASSPTREGWTDTQYF
TRBD2	TRBV27	NA	TRBJ2-5	TGTGCCAGCAGTTTATTCGGACTAGCGGGAGTTCGTGGGGAGACCCAGTACTTC	CASSLFGLAGVRGETQYF
NA	TRBV19	NA	TRBJ1-2	TGTGCCAGTAGTCTCGGGGGTGGGAACTATGGCTACACCTTC	CASSLGGGNYGYTF
NA	TRBV5-1	NA	TRBJ2-1	TGCGCCAGCAGTTATAACGGGAACTCCTACAATGAGCAGTTCTTC	CASSYNGNSYNEQFF
NA	TRBV23-1	NA	TRBJ2-7	TGCGCCAGCAGTCAATCGTTGGTGGGGCAGGGAAGGACCCACGAGCAGTACTTC	CASSQSLVGQGRTHEQYF
TRBD1	TRBV5-8	NA	TRBJ1-5	TGTGCCAGCAGCCCACGGACAGGGTCGCCGAATCAGCCCCAGCATTTT	CASSPRTGSPNQPQHF
TRBD2	TRBV10-3	NA	TRBJ2-7	TGTGCCATTACCGGGACTAGTACCGACGAGCAGTACTTC	CAITGTSTDEQYF
TRBD1	TRBV19	NA	TRBJ1-1	TGTGCCACCACACCTACAGGGGTGACTGAAGCTTTCTTT	CATTPTGVTEAFF
NA	TRBV29-1	NA	TRBJ2-5	TGCAGCGTTGAGGGTGAGGGACGGGAGACCCAGTACTTC	CSVEGEGRETQYF
TRBD2	TRBV10-1	NA	TRBJ2-3	TGCGCCAGCAGCGAGGCGGGAGATGGCACAGATACGCAGTATTTT	CASSEAGDGTDTQYF
NA	TRBV6-1	NA	TRBJ1-1	TGTGCCAGCAGTGAAGCTTGGGGGGGGATCACTGAAGCTTTCTTT	CASSEAWGGITEAFF
TRBD2	TRBV5-1	NA	TRBJ2-1	TGCGCCAGCAGCTCGACTAGCGGGAGGGGTTACAATGAGCAGTTCTTC	CASSSTSGRGYNEQFF
TRBD2	TRBV10-1	NA	TRBJ2-7	TGCGCCAGCAGTGAGATGGTTTTGCGGGAGGGCCGATGCGAGCAGTACTTC	CASSEMVLREGRCEQYF
NA	TRBV7-2	NA	TRBJ2-2	TGTGCCAGCAGCTTAGGGGGGAGCGACACCGGGGAGCTGTTTTTT	CASSLGGSDTGELFF